The clone carrying this T cell receptor beta chain was observed a few times. Its antigen is still unknown. Sequenced material consisted of expressed TCRB transcripts (all of the isolated RNA was reverse transcribed). The method was immunoSEQ multiplex PCR; TCRdb's version includes in-frame clones alone and lacks a portion of them. The repertoire holds 240,000 or so clones, with roughly 30% as singletons. This specimen comes from a study of beta chain features in type 1 diabetes. Study-wide findings and caveats: Possibly, sequencing cDNA over-represented cells that had high TCR expression levels.

The length of the CDR3 is 14 residues. V lost 1 base, J lost 7 bases, and 2 bases stayed unmatched. The germline gives CDR1 SEHNR, CDR2 FQNEAQ (reference sequence). The chain carries TRBV7-9 and TRBJ2-1; 9 nucleotides agree with TRBD1. The clonotype comes from a man aged 25 to 45 in good health. The sample consisted of central memory CD4+ T cells from blood. The CDR3 sequence: CASSLEQGANEQFF. CDR3 nucleotides: TGTGCCAGCAGCTTAGAACAGGGGGCAAATGAGCAGTTCTTC.